This entry lists 17 T cell receptor beta chains sequenced from one sample in a study of CD8+CD57+ T cells in acquired aplastic anemia (dated by TCRdb to about 2018). TCRdb names Illumina HiSeq 2000 as the instrument used. TCR beta VDJ combination and CDR3 sequence profiling used genomic DNA as the template. TCRdb reran the public reads through fastp at Q25 and MiXCR, keeping productive beta chains. Merged by CDR3 protein, the rows form single entries marked with the most common genes and DNA. Present in this sample are 100,000 to 150,000 distinct CDR3 sequences, about 46% of which were seen just once. About 2.5% of the sample goes to the ten largest clones. The sequencing input was sorted CD4+, CD8+, or CD8+CD57+ T cells (not recorded which) from PBMCs. The receptors originated from a human donor in good health, serving as a control.

This clonotype was observed at least ten times. The gene calls are TRBV6-5 and TRBJ2-5; TRBD2 might be the D (5 bases). V was shortened by 4 bases and J by 0 bases, with 12 bases between the two germline ends. This CDR3 has 15 amino acids. Looked up from germline, CDR1 is MNHEY and CDR2 is SVGAGI. This CDR3 reads CASSWSGGYQETQYF. CDR3 sequence (DNA): TGTGCCAGCAGTTGGTCAGGCGGGTACCAAGAGACCCAGTACTTC.

The CDR3 spells CASSGEGWLQYF. CDR3 coding DNA: TGTGCCAGTAGTGGGGAAGGGTGGCTCCAGTACTTC. The chain uses TRBV19 and TRBJ2-5; D is unresolved. The V end was cut by 5 bases, the J end by 10 bases, with 14 bases between. Germline assignment: CDR1 LNHDA and CDR2 SQIVND (reference sequence). The CDR3 covers 12 residues.

This clonotype was seen at least ten times. V is TRBV12-3 or TRBV12-4 and J is TRBJ1-1; D uncertain. The CDR3 is 14 residues long. Trimming left V 3 bases short and J 3 bases short, with 11 bases between. CDR3 DNA: TGTGCCAGCAGTTTGAGGGCTGCTGACACTGAAGCTTTCTTT. Protein: CASSLRAADTEAFF.

To note about this clonotype: This could be a read error, since a much larger clone is one nucleotide away. This chain uses TRBV6-4 with TRBJ2-5, with D possibly being TRBD2 (6 bases). The length of the CDR3 is 13 residues. Trimming pared 2 bases from V and 3 bases from J, leaving 7 bases between. CDR1 is MRHNA and CDR2 is SNTAGT in the germline V gene. In nucleotides, the CDR3 is TGTGCCAGCAGTGACCCGGGGGAAGAGACCCAGTACTTC. Amino acids: CASSDPGEETQYF.

The sample holds many counts of this clonotype. The chain couples TRBV6-2 or TRBV6-3 to TRBJ1-1, with no clear D. With 7 bases removed from V and 8 bases from J, the gap between germline ends came to 17 bases. CDR1 and CDR2 (germline): MNHEY, SVGEGT. CDR3 size: 13 residues. CDR3 in DNA: TGTGCCAGCACCCAAGCGGGATTAGGCGAAGCTTTCTTT. This sequence encodes CASTQAGLGEAFF.

This clonotype has a single count. The chain uses TRBV25-1 and TRBJ1-1, with D hard to call. V was cut by 6 bases and J by 6 bases, with 11 bases left in between. Germline CDR1 and CDR2: MGHDK and SYGVNS. The CDR3 sequence is 12 residues long. This chain's CDR3 is CASRGRVAEAFF. DNA of the CDR3: TGTGCCAGCAGAGGAAGGGTAGCTGAAGCTTTCTTT.

In this sample, this clonotype turned up many times. The chain has TRBV11-1 and TRBJ1-2; the D gene is possibly TRBD1 (5 bases). Trimming pared 4 bases from V and 4 bases from J, leaving 16 bases between. Germline V CDR1 and CDR2: SGHAT, FQDESV (reference sequence). The CDR3 is 15 amino acids. DNA for the CDR3: TGTGCCAGCAGCTCCGGGGTGGGGCTAAGCTATGGCTACACCTTC. Its translation: CASSSGVGLSYGYTF.

CDR3 bases: TGTGCCAGTATGGTTGGGGGAAGCAATCAGCCCCAGCATTTT. Protein sequence: CASMVGGSNQPQHF. The chain links TRBV19 to TRBJ1-5, with D possibly being TRBD1 (5 bases). The germline V and J ends were trimmed by 7 bases and 1 base, with 11 bases remaining between them. Germline CDR1 is LNHDA and CDR2 is SQIVND (reference sequence). The CDR3 spans 14 residues.

This clonotype appeared a single time. J is TRBJ1-4 and V is TRBV19, with TRBD1 as a possible D gene (5 bases). The CDR3 runs to 16 residues. The germline CDR1 and CDR2 sequences are LNHDA and SQIVND (reference sequence). V dropped 3 bases and J dropped 0 bases, with 11 bases sitting between them. The CDR3 is CASSIGTVATNEKLFF. The CDR3 coding sequence is TGTGCCAGTAGTATCGGGACGGTTGCAACTAATGAAAAACTGTTTTTT.

In this sample, this clonotype turned up once. This sequence joins TRBV7-6 and TRBJ2-5; D unresolved. The CDR3 has 13 amino acids. CDR1 is SGHVS, CDR2 FNYEAQ, per germline. The germline V and J ends were trimmed by 5 bases and 5 bases, with 12 bases remaining between them. The CDR3 loop is CASSPLLRETQYF. CDR3 DNA sequence: TGTGCCAGCAGCCCACTCCTCAGGGAGACCCAGTACTTC.

In regard to this clonotype: A read error may explain this, as a much larger clone is one base away. The chain employs TRBV12-3 or TRBV12-4 and TRBJ2-3; 7 nucleotides align to TRBD1. This CDR3 has 15 residues. The CDR3 DNA reads as TGTGCCAGCAGTTCGAGGGGGCGAAGCACAGATGCGCAGTATTTT. Translating gives CASSSRGRSTDAQYF.

To note about this clonotype: It is likely a read error, because the conserved phenylalanine at the end of the CDR3 is missing. The DNA is left out, because the CDR3 cannot be placed on it with certainty; the CDR3 is given as TCRdb lists it. V gene TRBV20-1 combines with J gene TRBJ2-5. Germline V gives CDR1 DFQATT, CDR2 SNEGSKA (reference sequence). The CDR3 length is 13 residues, termini included. CDR3 sequence reads: CSAPTVVQETRYS.

Many counts were recorded for this clonotype. CDR3 sequence: CASSLATGGTEAFF. CDR3 DNA sequence: TGCGCCAGCAGCTTGGCTACAGGGGGCACTGAAGCTTTCTTT. The chain combines TRBV5-1 with TRBJ1-1; 8 bases are shared with TRBD1. This CDR3 is built from 14 residues. The germline gives CDR1 SGHRS, CDR2 YFSETQ. V shed 0 bases and J 4 bases; nucleotides not matched to a gene: 2.

The chain's CDR3 is CATIFDDRLYGYTF. The CDR3 nucleotides are TGTGCCACCATCTTCGACGACAGATTATATGGCTACACCTTC. V usage is TRBV24-1 and J usage is TRBJ1-2; D is perhaps TRBD1 (5 bases). CDR1 KGHDR and CDR2 SFDVKD come from the germline V gene. The CDR3 length is 14 residues. Deletions cut 8 bases from V and 5 bases from J, with 17 bases between.

This clonotype has only a few counts. A read error is possible here, since a much larger clone lies one base away. The chain employs TRBV6-1 and TRBJ1-5; perhaps TRBD1 as D (6 bases). The germline V gene has CDR1 MNHNS and CDR2 SASEGT. This CDR3 is 16 amino acids long. As DNA, the CDR3 is TGTGCCAGCAGTCCCGGACAGCTCTATAGCAATCAGCCCCCGCATTTT. This codes for CASSPGQLYSNQPPHF.

This clonotype showed up many times. The rearrangement links TRBV20-1 to TRBJ2-5, with D perhaps TRBD2 (5 bases). This CDR3 has 12 amino acids. Trimming left V 5 bases short and J 9 bases short, with 16 bases between. Germline lookup yields CDR1 DFQATT and CDR2 SNEGSKA (reference sequence). The CDR3 here is CSASSSFRAQYF. CDR3 DNA: TGCAGTGCTTCCTCTAGCTTCCGGGCCCAGTACTTC.

This clonotype was picked up a small number of times. The chain employs TRBV6-2 or TRBV6-3 and TRBJ1-3; possible D gene TRBD1, 6 bases. Between the trimmed V and J ends, which lost 2 bases and 0 bases, there was a span of 11 bases. CDR3 length equals 16 residues. Germline lookup yields CDR1 MNHEY and CDR2 SVGEGT. The CDR3, as DNA: TGTGCCAGCAGTTACCCCGGGACACCCTCTGGAAACACCATATATTTT. Translation gives CASSYPGTPSGNTIYF.